This T cell receptor beta chain was found in a study of T cell clonotyping in hematopoietic cell transplantation. Study-wide results and limits: After transplant, recipient diversity fell while pathologically expanded clonotypes grew through day 180. Broader posttransplant TCR repertoire diversity was predicted by graft donor and pretransplant recipient Inverse Simpson Index values. Few recipient clonotypes overlapped donors; over 95% were de novo at given depth.

Samples: about 28 days before transplant, then days 30, 100 and 180 after. Clones were sequenced by immunoSEQ multiplex PCR, and TCRdb holds only the in-frame ones, with some missing. The sample contains some 2,100 clones, over 75% of which appear only once. As to this clone: Its target is not known.

The CDR3 is 13 residues long. With 5 bases removed from V and 1 base from J, the gap between germline ends came to 8 bases. Germline V lookup: CDR1 SGHVS, CDR2 FQNEAQ. The TCR originated in a male patient aged 50 to 59 who had an allogeneic stem cell transplant from a related donor, so the T cells may come from the graft donor. Some clones in this sample may be carry-over from other donors' samples. The starting material was PBMCs, obtained 100 days after allogeneic stem cell transplant. V and J are TRBV7-8 and TRBJ1-1; no reliable D call. CDR3 in amino acids: CASSRTENTEAFF. In DNA form, the CDR3 reads TGTGCCAGCAGCCGAACAGAGAACACTGAAGCTTTCTTT.